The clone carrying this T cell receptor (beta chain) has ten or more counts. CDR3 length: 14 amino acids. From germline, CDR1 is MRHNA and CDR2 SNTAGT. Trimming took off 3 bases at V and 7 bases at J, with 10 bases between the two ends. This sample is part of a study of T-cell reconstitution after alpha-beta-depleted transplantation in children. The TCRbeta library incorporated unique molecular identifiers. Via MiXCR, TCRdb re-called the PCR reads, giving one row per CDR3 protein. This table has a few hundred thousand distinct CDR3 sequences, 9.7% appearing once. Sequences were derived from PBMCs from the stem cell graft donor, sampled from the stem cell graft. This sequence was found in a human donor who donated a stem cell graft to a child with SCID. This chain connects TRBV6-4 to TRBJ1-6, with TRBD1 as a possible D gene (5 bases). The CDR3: CASSERGANSPLHF. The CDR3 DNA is TGTGCCAGCAGTGAGAGGGGCGCGAATTCACCCCTCCACTTT.